This T cell receptor beta chain was found in a study of cytomegalovirus exposure and HLA in healthy donors. For the study at large: A prior study identified approximately 120 million unique TCR beta sequences from roughly 170 million T cells. Study outcomes and limitations: In an earlier analysis, in 620 or so donors, most V segments appeared productive either ~87% or ~30% of the time. High specificity and sensitivity for cytomegalovirus status were reported for the classifier.

A note on this clone: Its antigen remains unidentified.

The PCR was carried out with 60 Vbeta primers and 13 Jbeta primers. The protocol was immunoSEQ multiplex PCR, while the TCRdb copy is restricted to in-frame clones and leaves out a portion. The repertoire consists of 110,000 to 150,000 clones, with roughly 65% occurring once and the leading ten covering approximately 1.6%. Per germline, CDR1 WSHSY and CDR2 SAAADI. The ends lost 3 bases at V and 0 bases at J; junction bases unmatched: 6. There are 17 residues in the CDR3. The chain couples TRBV10-2 to TRBJ2-2, with 8 bases that match TRBD2. The sequence was collected from a woman in her twenties or thirties in good health and CMV-seronegative. The sequencing input was PBMCs. The CDR3 is CASSEGSGVSNTGELFF. The CDR3 bases are TGCGCCAGCAGTGAAGGTAGCGGGGTTTCGAACACCGGGGAGCTGTTTTTT.